The 3 T cell receptor beta chains in this list originate from one sample, sequenced in a study of cytomegalovirus exposure and HLA in healthy donors. The protocol was immunoSEQ multiplex PCR, while the TCRdb copy is restricted to in-frame clones and leaves out a portion. This table has 150,000 to 200,000 clones, around 80% appearing once. Material: PBMCs. Source of these receptors: a woman in her twenties or thirties in good health and CMV-seronegative.

The V gene is TRBV15, the J gene TRBJ2-1, with D possibly matching TRBD2 (6 bases). The V end was cut by 2 bases, the J end by 8 bases, with 13 bases between. CDR3 length equals 14 residues. The germline V gene encodes CDR1 LNHNV and CDR2 YYDKDF (reference sequence). This CDR3 is CATSRPDRRDEQFF. The CDR3 nucleotides are TGTGCCACCAGCAGACCCGATAGGAGGGATGAGCAGTTCTTC.

The V and J genes are TRBV15 and TRBJ2-2; D call uncertain. In germline, CDR1 is LNHNV, CDR2 YYDKDF (reference sequence). CDR3 size: 14 residues. Deletions cut 0 bases from V and 5 bases from J, with 7 bases between. CDR3 residues: CATSRDYGTGELFF. DNA for the CDR3: TGTGCCACCAGCAGAGATTACGGTACCGGGGAGCTGTTTTTT.

This chain joins TRBV19 and TRBJ2-7, with unresolved D. Germline V gene lookup returns CDR1 LNHDA and CDR2 SQIVND (reference sequence). The V end was cut by 3 bases, the J end by 2 bases, with 8 bases between. This CDR3 has 13 residues. The CDR3 spells CASSMSAPYEQYF. CDR3 coding DNA: TGTGCCAGTAGTATGAGTGCCCCCTACGAGCAGTACTTC.